These 3 T cell receptor beta chains were all obtained from the same sample, sequenced in a study of Ad26.COV2.S vaccination and SARS-CoV-2 variants. This sample's treatment: 15 to 20 received Ad26.COV2.S at low or high dose, single or two shots; a few received placebo; per-sample allocation not given. It was on day 63 after the first vaccine or placebo injection that samples were taken. Measured with immunoSEQ multiplex PCR; TCRdb has only the in-frame clones, and not every one. The data hold approximately 300,000 clones, with 85% to 90% observed a single time. The sample in question was peripheral blood, obtained in a trial of Ad26.COV2.S vaccine versus placebo. These receptors all come from a person between 18 and 59 years old who received the Ad26.COV2.S COVID-19 vaccine or a placebo.

V usage is TRBV6-6 and J usage is TRBJ1-6; D might be TRBD1 (5 bases). Trimming took 5 bases from V and 1 from J, leaving 9 bases between them. This CDR3 is built from 15 residues. Germline lookup yields CDR1 MNHNY and CDR2 SVGAGI (reference sequence). CDR3 nucleotide sequence: TGTGCCAGCAGTCAGGGAGGATCCTATAATTCACCCCTCCACTTT. It is translated as CASSQGGSYNSPLHF.

The V gene is TRBV27, the J gene TRBJ2-7; TRBD1 matches 7 bases. With 6 bases clipped from V and 3 bases from J, the junction kept 5 bases outside the gene matches. CDR1 and CDR2 from the germline V gene are MNHEY and SMNVEV (reference sequence). This CDR3 is built from 13 residues. Written as DNA, the CDR3 is TGTGCCAGCAGCCCCAGACAGGGCTACGAGCAGTACTTC. Its translation is CASSPRQGYEQYF.

This rearrangement joins TRBV5-6 to TRBJ2-5; D perhaps matches TRBD1 (5 bases). This CDR3 is 13 amino acids long. The germline gives CDR1 SGHDT, CDR2 YYEEEE. Trimming took 1 base from V and 6 from J, leaving 10 bases between them. This CDR3 reads CASSLRQLKTQYF. CDR3 sequence (DNA): TGTGCCAGCAGCTTGAGACAGTTGAAGACCCAGTACTTC.